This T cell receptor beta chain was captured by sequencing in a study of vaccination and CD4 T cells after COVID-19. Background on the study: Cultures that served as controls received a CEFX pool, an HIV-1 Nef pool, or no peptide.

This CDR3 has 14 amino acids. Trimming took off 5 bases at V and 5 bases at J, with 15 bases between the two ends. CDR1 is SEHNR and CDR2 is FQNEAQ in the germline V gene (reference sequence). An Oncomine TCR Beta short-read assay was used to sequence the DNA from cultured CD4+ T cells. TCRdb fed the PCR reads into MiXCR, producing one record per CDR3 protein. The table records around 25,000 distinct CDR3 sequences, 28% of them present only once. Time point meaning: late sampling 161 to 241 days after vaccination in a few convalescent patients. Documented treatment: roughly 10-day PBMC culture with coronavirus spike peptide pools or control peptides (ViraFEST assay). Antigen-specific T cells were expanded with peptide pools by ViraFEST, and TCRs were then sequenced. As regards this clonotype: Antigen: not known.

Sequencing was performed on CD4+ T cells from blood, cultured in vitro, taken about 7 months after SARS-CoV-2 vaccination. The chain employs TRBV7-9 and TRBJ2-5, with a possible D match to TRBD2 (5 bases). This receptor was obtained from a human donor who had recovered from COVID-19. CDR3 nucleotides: TGTGCCAGCAGCGTAGGACTCGGACGGGAGACCCAGTACTTC. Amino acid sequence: CASSVGLGRETQYF.